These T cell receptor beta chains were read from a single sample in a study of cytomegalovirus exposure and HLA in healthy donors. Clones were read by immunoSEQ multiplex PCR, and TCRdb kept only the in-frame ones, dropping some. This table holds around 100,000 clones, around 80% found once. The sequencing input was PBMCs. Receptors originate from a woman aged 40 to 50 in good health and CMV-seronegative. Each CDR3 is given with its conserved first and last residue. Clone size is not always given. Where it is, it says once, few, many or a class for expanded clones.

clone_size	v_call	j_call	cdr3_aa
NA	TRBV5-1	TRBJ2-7	CASSFRGTSRYEQYF
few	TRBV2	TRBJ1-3	CASSILQGFTIYF
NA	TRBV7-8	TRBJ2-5	CASSYDRVEETQYF
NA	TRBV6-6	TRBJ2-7	CASSYSGAGAYEQYF
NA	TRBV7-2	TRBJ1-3	CASSSLGGGGNTIYF
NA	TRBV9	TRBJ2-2	CASSVGGTSRAGELFF
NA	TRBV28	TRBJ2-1	CASSSGTSSTNEQFF
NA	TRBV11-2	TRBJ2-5	CASSVRLAGEETQYF
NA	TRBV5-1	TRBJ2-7	CASSLASSGQARYEQYF
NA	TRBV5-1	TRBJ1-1	CASSRTGADTEAFF
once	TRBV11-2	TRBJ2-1	CASSFPGGGGSYNEQFF